This record concerns one TCR beta chain sequence. The V segment lost 0 bases and the J segment 6 bases; nucleotides outside the gene matches: 7. Germline V gene sequence: CDR1 SGHRS, CDR2 YFSETQ. This CDR3 has 16 amino acids. The sample belongs to a study of cytomegalovirus exposure and HLA in healthy donors. PCR involved 60 Vbeta and 13 Jbeta primers. Clones were read by immunoSEQ multiplex PCR, and TCRdb kept only the in-frame ones, dropping some. This table holds about 160,000 clones, about three quarters found once. Specimen: PBMCs. The clonotype comes from a woman in her thirties in good health and CMV-seronegative. The chain recombines TRBV5-1 with TRBJ2-1, with 9 bases matching TRBD2. The CDR3, as DNA: TGCGCCAGCAGCTTGGCGGTTGCGGGGGGGGCCAATGAGCAGTTCTTC. Translating it yields CASSLAVAGGANEQFF.